These 11 T cell receptor beta chains originate from one sample sequenced in a study of Ad26.COV2.S vaccination and SARS-CoV-2 variants. Clones were read by immunoSEQ multiplex PCR, and TCRdb kept only the in-frame ones, dropping some. The table lists some 240,000 clones, approximately 90% of them singletons, with just under 3% in the top ten. Treatment: approximately 18 received Ad26.COV2.S at low or high dose, single or two shots; about five received placebo; per-sample allocation not given. Specimen acquisition occurred on day 63 following the initial vaccine or placebo injection. The material sequenced was peripheral blood, taken in a trial of Ad26.COV2.S vaccine versus placebo. The receptors shown here come from a person aged 18 to 59 who received the Ad26.COV2.S COVID-19 vaccine or a placebo.

The genes are TRBV27 and TRBJ2-1; 8 nucleotides line up with TRBD2. The CDR3 totals 15 residues. Per the germline V gene, CDR1 is MNHEY and CDR2 is SMNVEV (reference sequence). Trimming at V came to 5 bases and at J to 0 bases, leaving 3 bases not matched to a gene. The CDR3 sequence is CASSISGGSYNEQFF. DNA of the CDR3: TGTGCCAGCAGTATCAGCGGGGGCTCCTACAATGAGCAGTTCTTC.

In nucleotides, the CDR3 is TGTGCCAGCAGCTTACGGTCGACAGGATTAACCACAGATACGCAGTATTTT. Its translation is CASSLRSTGLTTDTQYF. This rearrangement joins TRBV13 to TRBJ2-3, with D perhaps matching TRBD1 (6 bases). Germline assignment: CDR1 PRHDT and CDR2 FYEKMQ (reference sequence). The CDR3 consists of 17 residues. V gave up 2 bases and J gave up 2 bases, with 17 bases separating them.

The chain joins TRBV7-3 to TRBJ2-7, with a tentative D call TRBD2 (6 bases). Trimming pared 5 bases from V and 2 bases from J, leaving 13 bases between. The CDR3 sequence is 14 residues long. CDR1 and CDR2 (germline): SGHTA, FQGTGA. Here the CDR3 DNA reads TGTGCCAGCAGCCCTGGGACTTTAACCTACGAGCAGTACTTC. Translated: CASSPGTLTYEQYF.

J is TRBJ2-3 and V is TRBV5-1, with no clear D. The CDR3 covers 15 residues. V lost 6 bases and J 2 bases, leaving 16 bases between the germline ends. Per germline, CDR1 SGHRS and CDR2 YFSETQ. The DNA for the CDR3 is TGCGCCAGCACATCGGACCGGCCTCTCACAGATACGCAGTATTTT. Translation gives CASTSDRPLTDTQYF.

The V gene is TRBV4-2, the J gene TRBJ2-6; no clear D. Germline CDR1 LGHNA, CDR2 YNFKEQ. This CDR3 has 16 residues. Trimming took 0 bases from V and 1 from J, leaving 7 bases between them. The CDR3 sequence is CASSQDTGSGANVLTF. The CDR3 nucleotides read TGTGCCAGCAGCCAAGATACTGGGTCTGGGGCCAACGTCCTGACTTTC.

The rearrangement joins TRBV19 to TRBJ1-2; 7 bases match TRBD1. The CDR3 sequence is 14 residues long. V lost 5 bases, J lost 4 bases, and 7 bases stayed unmatched. CDR1 and CDR2 from the germline V gene are LNHDA and SQIVND (reference sequence). The CDR3, as DNA: TGTGCCAGTAGTTCGGCGGGACAGATCTATGGCTACACCTTC. It yields the protein CASSSAGQIYGYTF.

This clone was counted many times. The V gene is TRBV29-1, the J gene TRBJ2-5; TRBD2 agrees at 11 bases. With V trimmed by 2 bases and J by 7 bases, 3 bases remained unmatched. This CDR3 has 13 residues. CDR1 SQVTM and CDR2 ANQGSEA come from the germline V gene. CDR3 sequence: CSVETLAGGTQYF. The CDR3 bases are TGCAGCGTTGAAACCCTAGCGGGAGGGACCCAGTACTTC.

This chain uses TRBV7-9 with TRBJ1-2; possible D gene TRBD1, 5 bases. Germline lookup yields CDR1 SEHNR and CDR2 FQNEAQ (reference sequence). V was cut by 1 base and J by 6 bases, with 15 bases left in between. The CDR3 covers 15 residues. Here the CDR3 reads CASSLGGFEVDGYTF. As DNA, the CDR3 is TGTGCCAGCAGCTTAGGGGGGTTCGAGGTCGATGGCTACACCTTC.

J is TRBJ2-2 and V is TRBV10-3, with D hard to call. CDR1 and CDR2 (germline): ENHRY, SYGVKD. The CDR3 length is 16 residues. The V and J ends lost 4 bases and 0 bases respectively, with 12 bases between them. CDR3 sequence reads: CAISALGGSNTGELFF. In nucleotides, the CDR3 is TGTGCCATCAGTGCATTGGGCGGATCGAACACCGGGGAGCTGTTTTTT.

V is TRBV5-1 and J is TRBJ2-2; D assignment may be TRBD1 or TRBD2 (5 bases each). Trimming cost V 4 bases and J 4 bases, with 17 bases left between them. The CDR3 is made up of 16 amino acids. Germline V gene sequence: CDR1 SGHRS, CDR2 YFSETQ. The CDR3 nucleotides are TGCGCCAGCAGCCCCGGGACGAGGTCGCCCACCGGGGAGCTGTTTTTT. Protein product: CASSPGTRSPTGELFF.

The chain uses TRBV6-2 or TRBV6-3 and TRBJ2-3; 14 nucleotides agree with TRBD2. Germline values: CDR1 MNHEY, CDR2 SVGEGT. This CDR3 comprises 17 residues. After removal of 2 bases from V and 1 base from J, the junction contained 2 bases not matched to a gene. The CDR3, as DNA: TGTGCCAGCAGTTACGGACTAGCGGGGGGAGGCACAGATACGCAGTATTTT. Its translation is CASSYGLAGGGTDTQYF.